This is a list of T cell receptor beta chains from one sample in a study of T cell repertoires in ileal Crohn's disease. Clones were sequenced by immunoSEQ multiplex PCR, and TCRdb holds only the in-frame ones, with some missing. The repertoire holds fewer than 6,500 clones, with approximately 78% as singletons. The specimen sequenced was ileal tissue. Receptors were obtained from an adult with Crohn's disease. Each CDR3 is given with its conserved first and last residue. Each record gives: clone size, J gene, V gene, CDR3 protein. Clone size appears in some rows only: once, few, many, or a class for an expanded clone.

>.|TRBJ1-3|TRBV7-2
CASSLQGYGNTIYF
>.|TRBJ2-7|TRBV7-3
CASSSRPIYEQYF
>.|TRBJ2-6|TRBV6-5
CASSSLTGGRANVLTF
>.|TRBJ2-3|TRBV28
CASSSYSGSNTDTQYF
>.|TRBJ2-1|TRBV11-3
CASSLGAPQNEQFF
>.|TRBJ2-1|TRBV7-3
CASTQGVGSYNEQFF
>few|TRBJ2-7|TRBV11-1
CASSVGRSSYEQYF
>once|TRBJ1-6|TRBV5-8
CASSLLTGNSPLHF
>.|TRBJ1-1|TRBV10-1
CASSENPGTEAFF
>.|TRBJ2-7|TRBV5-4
CASSLLGSYEQYF
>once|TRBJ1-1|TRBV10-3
CAIRSVDPSEAFF
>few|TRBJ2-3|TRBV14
CASSQDGLGLSLGEDTQYF
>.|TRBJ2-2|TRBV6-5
CASSYGGPNTGELFF
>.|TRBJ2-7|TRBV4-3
CASSLPGLYEQYF
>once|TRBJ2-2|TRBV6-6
CASSEGTGELFF
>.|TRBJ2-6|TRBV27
CASSLVLSGANVLTF
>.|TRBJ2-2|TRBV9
CASSVGVTLNTGELFF
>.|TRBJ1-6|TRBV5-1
CASRTQGQDNSPLHF
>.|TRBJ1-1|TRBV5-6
CASRPTPGAGSGTEAFF
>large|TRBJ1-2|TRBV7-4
CASSLRQGLNYGYTF
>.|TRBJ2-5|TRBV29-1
CSVGKQTQETQYF
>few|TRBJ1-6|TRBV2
CAIHRSYNSPLHF
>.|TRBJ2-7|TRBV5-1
CASSPPNTDEQYF
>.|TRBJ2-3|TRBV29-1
CSVVLAGAVDTQYF
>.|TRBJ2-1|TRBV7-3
CASSLTGISEQFF
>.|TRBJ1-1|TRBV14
CASSPPIVRNTEAFF
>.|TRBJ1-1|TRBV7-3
CASSLWKNTEAFF
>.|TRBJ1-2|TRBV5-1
CASSQINQGADGYTF
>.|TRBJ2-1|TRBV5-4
CASSSRYRDYNEQFF
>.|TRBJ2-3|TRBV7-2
CASSGTGTDTQYF
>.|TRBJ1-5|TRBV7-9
CASSLRQGDQPQHF
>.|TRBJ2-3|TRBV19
CASSTLSGDAQYF
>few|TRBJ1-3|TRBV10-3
CAISPGGRSSGNTIYF
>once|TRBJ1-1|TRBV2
CASSEEGGIGTEAFF
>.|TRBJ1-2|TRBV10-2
CASREGTGITANYGYTF
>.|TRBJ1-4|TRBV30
CAWSGTGTEKLFF
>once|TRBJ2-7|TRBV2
CASSGQGYEQYF
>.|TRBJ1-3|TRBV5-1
CASSPLGTALSGNTIYF
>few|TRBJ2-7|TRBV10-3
CAISETTDGSYEQYF
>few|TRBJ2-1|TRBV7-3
CASSSGLDREPFF
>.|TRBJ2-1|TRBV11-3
CASSLTSGAYNEQFF
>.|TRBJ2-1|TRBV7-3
CASSSGWGEYNEQFF
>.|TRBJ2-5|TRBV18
CASSPRRPEETQYF
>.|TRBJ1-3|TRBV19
CASSPPIGGSSGNTIYF
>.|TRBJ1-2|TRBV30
CAWSLDGGNYGYTF
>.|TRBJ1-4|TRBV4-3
CASSQSGTEKEKLFF
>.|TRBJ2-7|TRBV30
CAWSVGGQGGNEQYF
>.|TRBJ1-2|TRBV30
CALRQGTNYGYTF
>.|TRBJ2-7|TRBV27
CASGKGTYEQYF
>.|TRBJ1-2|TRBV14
CASSQGTGPYGYTF